This paragraph reports one T cell receptor (beta chain). This entry belongs to a study of control samples from healthy donors and cancer patients. V lost 3 bases to trimming and J lost 5 bases, with 15 bases between them. In germline, CDR1 is SGHRS, CDR2 YFSETQ. The CDR3 runs to 15 residues. Clones were sequenced by immunoSEQ multiplex PCR, and TCRdb holds only the in-frame ones, with some missing. The sample has 120,000 or so clones, approximately 90% seen once. The TCR sequence derives from a man between 25 and 39 years old in good health. The rearrangement joins TRBV5-1 to TRBJ2-1, with a possible D match to TRBD1 (6 bases). Sequenced material: blood. In nucleotides, the CDR3 is TGCGCCAGCAGCTGGGGGCCGGGACGGGACAATGAGCAGTTCTTC. It specifies CASSWGPGRDNEQFF.